This TCR beta chain is from a study of human T cells and chemical hapten exposure. Overall study: Small discrepancies in pooled library volume mainly accounted for the varying TCR yields per sample. Study results and caveats: Healthy people's immune response may differ from that of the donors, who had alopecia. Positively correlated with patch test score were the counts of PT1 expanded TCRs.

Time point indicated: patch test 1, 2 weeks after DPC sensitization. Treatment given: therapeutic diphenylcyclopropenone sensitization with weekly scalp DPC. Unique molecular identifiers were affixed to discrete cDNA molecules within the library. In TCRdb, the RACE reads were re-called with MiXCR into one record per CDR3 protein. This sample yields around 340,000 distinct CDR3 sequences, of which around 7% are seen a single time; about 8% belongs to the top ten. Trimming at V came to 5 bases and at J to 1 base, leaving 7 bases not matched to a gene. Germline-derived CDR1 and CDR2 are MNHEY and SVGEGT. This CDR3 region has 16 residues. This clonotype showed up just a few times. Its antigen is currently unknown.

The rearrangement uses TRBV6-2 or TRBV6-3 and TRBJ1-5; 8 bases match TRBD1. Specimen: whole blood, collected in connection with sensitization to the hapten diphenylcyclopropenone (DPC). The TCR originated in a woman aged 18-29 years with alopecia areata. Some clones in this sample may be carry-over from other donors' samples. The CDR3, as DNA: TGTGCCAGCAGTACCGCGGACAGGGCAAGCAATCAGCCCCAGCATTTT. It is translated as CASSTADRASNQPQHF.